This record concerns one TCR beta chain sequence. The antigen this receptor binds is unknown. No base quality information exists; no much larger clone differs at one position. Using the deep immunoSEQ assay, TCR CDR3 regions were amplified from genomic DNA by multiplex PCR. Extracted genomic DNA from each cell subset was distributed evenly across all wells of several immunoSEQ 96-well plates, and each plate was treated as a replicate. Each replicate PCR for sorted subsets received about 220 ng genomic DNA, equal to tens of thousands of T cell genomes. The purified libraries were quantified using a Qubit 3.0 fluorometer, sized with a Bioanalyzer 2100, and then quantified again using the KAPA Library Quantification kit. Every immunoSEQ 96-well plate was sequenced on a dedicated single-read 150-cycle Illumina NextSeq 550 flow cell. Per the authors' processing: Because only junctional sequences without quality scores were contained in the immunoSEQ output, filtering matching that applied to full-length reads could not be performed. To assign V/J genes and CDR3, sequences were annotated using PyIR, a Python wrapper for IgBLAST v1.9, with IMGT germline references. Reads were filtered out if the reads had weak V/J assignments (E-value above 1e-6), no CDR3, stop codons, out-of-frame junctions, or ambiguous translated residues. V3J clonotypes were defined as sequences sharing an identical inferred V gene, J gene, and CDR3 amino acid sequence. Percentage overlap between repertoires was computed as shared unique clonotypes divided by the size of the smaller repertoire. RTK rarefaction, the Chao1 estimator, and Recon v2.1 estimates of unobserved clonotypes were used to assess repertoire richness. OLGA was used to compute generation probabilities for all TCRbeta clonotypes that the gDNA method yielded from a few donors. TCRdb holds this immuneACCESS table with in-frame rearrangements only. Some clones are missing; in checked studies, unresolved V genes explain under half, and the rest has no known cause. V and J calls and clone size follow that table, whereas D and trimming were derived from the DNA. The sample has 2 million to 2.5 million clones on record, roughly 92% of them singletons. The top ten clonotypes cover 0.37% of the sample.

CDR1 and CDR2 were assigned from the germline V gene (reference sequence) as SEHNR and FQNEAQ. At the junction V is shortened by 4 bases and J by 0 bases, with 15 bases in between. The CDR3 holds 16 amino acids from the cysteine to the phenylalanine. Of all the DNA, just the CDR3 is kept, 48 bases in frame from base 1. This sample was included in a study of shared clonotypes between healthy human individuals (dated by TCRdb to the early 2020s). About the study as a whole: A few men and a couple of women, aged 18 to 49 years, made up the cohort. For each donor, CD4 naive and CD4 memory were each given three plates, CD8 naive was given two plates, and CD8 memory was given one plate. To estimate repertoire size and how much clonotype sharing occurs between individuals, the study deeply sequenced the blood TCR repertoires of about 5 healthy adults. To increase sequencing depth and limit assay-specific biases, different laboratories used diverse techniques to prepare libraries and sequence TCR repertoires. Each donor's leukapheresis produced roughly between about 0.9 and 9.5 billion PBMCs.

The donors were healthy, HIV-negative adults who had no recently reported acute infections or vaccinations. Every donor was a Caucasian adult residing in Nashville, Tennessee, USA. CD4+ T cells were enriched by magnetic negative selection; naive cells were then positively selected on CD45RA, and the negative fraction formed the memory subset. Blood was obtained by leukapheresis, after which PBMCs were separated by Ficoll-Histopaque density gradient centrifugation and cryopreserved in liquid nitrogen vapor phase. Analytical flow cytometry was used to check the purity and quantity of every magnetically sorted T cell population. Genomic DNA was isolated from every sorted fraction and measured by UV absorbance on a Nanodrop 2000c. The research as a whole found: Estimated clonotype richness was generally larger for naive than for memory subsets. Sampling was restricted to blood, and TCR repertoires in tissues likely differ from the TCR repertoires found in blood. Roughly 5.2% of naive CD4, 3.5% of naive CD8, about 2.4% of memory CD4, and 0.4% of memory CD8 clonotypes were shared across several donors. Based on pairwise subsampling, the degree of clonotype sharing among donors was expected to be affected by sequencing depth. Because the study included only a small number of donors, the genetic and exposure-history diversity represented was limited. Incomplete sequencing was indicated by rarefaction of sorted-subset datasets, despite the large sequencing depth. Higher generation probabilities were observed for clonotypes shared by all four sorted-subset donors than for non-shared clonotypes.

The chain joins TRBV7-9 to TRBJ2-5, and possibly TRBD1, on 6 matching bases. Sequencing was carried out using naive CD4+ T cells from PBMCs. Read against the paper, the sample's cell subset or site label means: CD45RA+ positively selected. This TCR was sampled from a man aged 18-30 years in good health. Some clones in this sample may be carry-over from other donors' samples. The DNA sequence reads TGTGCCAGCAGCTCTGGGCCTGACAGGTACCAAGAGACCCAGTACTTC. It codes for CASSSGPDRYQETQYF.